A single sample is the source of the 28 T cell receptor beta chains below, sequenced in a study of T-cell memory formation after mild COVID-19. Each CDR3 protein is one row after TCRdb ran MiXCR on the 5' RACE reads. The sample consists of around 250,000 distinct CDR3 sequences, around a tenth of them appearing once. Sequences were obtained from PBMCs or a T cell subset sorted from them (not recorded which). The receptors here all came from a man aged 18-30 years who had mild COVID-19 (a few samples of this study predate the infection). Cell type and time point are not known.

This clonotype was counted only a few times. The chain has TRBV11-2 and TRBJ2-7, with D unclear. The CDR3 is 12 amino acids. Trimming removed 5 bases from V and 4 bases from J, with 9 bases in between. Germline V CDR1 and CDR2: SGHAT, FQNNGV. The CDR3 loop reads CASSPDPYEQYF. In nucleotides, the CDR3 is TGTGCCAGCAGCCCGGACCCTTACGAGCAGTACTTC.

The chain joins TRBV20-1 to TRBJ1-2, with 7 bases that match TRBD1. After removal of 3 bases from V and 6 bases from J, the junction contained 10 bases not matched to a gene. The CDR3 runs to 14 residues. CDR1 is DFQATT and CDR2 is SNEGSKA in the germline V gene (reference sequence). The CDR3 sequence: CSASNPGGVDGYTF. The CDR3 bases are TGCAGTGCTAGTAACCCAGGGGGGGTTGATGGCTACACCTTC.

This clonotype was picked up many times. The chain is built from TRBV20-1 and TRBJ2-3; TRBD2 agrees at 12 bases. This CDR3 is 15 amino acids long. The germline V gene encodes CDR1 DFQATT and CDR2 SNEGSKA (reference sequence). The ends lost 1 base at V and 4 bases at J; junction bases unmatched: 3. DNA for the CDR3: TGCAGTGCTAGAGCACTAGCGGGGGGATCAGATACGCAGTATTTT. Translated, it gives CSARALAGGSDTQYF.

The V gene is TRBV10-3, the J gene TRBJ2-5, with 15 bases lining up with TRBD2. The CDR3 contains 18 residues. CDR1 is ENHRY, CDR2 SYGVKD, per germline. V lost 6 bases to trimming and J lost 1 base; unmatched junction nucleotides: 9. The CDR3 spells CAISRTSGGAVVQETQYF. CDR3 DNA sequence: TGTGCCATCAGCCGGACTAGCGGGGGGGCGGTGGTCCAAGAGACCCAGTACTTC.

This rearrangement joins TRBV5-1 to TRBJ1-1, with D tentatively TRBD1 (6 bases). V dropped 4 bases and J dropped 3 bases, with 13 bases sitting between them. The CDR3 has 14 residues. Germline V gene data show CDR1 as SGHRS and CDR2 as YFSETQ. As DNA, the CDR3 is TGCGCCAGCAGCGCAACAGGGTGGGACACTGAAGCTTTCTTT. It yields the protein CASSATGWDTEAFF.

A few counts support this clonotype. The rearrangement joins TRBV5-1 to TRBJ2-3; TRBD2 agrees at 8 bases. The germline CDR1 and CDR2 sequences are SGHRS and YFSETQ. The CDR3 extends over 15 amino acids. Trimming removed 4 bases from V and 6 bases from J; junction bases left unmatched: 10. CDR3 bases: TGCGCCAGCAGCCCCCGTGGCGGGGGGATCGATACGCAGTATTTT. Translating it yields CASSPRGGGIDTQYF.

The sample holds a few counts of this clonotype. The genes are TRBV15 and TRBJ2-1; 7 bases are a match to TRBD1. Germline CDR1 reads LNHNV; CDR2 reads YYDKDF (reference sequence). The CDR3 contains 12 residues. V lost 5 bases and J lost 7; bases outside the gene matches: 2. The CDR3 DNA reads TGTGCCACCAGCCAGACAGGGAATGAGCAGTTCTTC. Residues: CATSQTGNEQFF.

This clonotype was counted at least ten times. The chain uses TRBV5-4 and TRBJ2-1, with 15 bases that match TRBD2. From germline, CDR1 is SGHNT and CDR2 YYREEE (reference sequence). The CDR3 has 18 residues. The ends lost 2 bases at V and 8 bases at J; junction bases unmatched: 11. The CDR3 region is CASSFRGLAGGRAHEQFF. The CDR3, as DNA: TGTGCCAGCAGCTTTCGTGGACTAGCGGGGGGGCGGGCCCATGAGCAGTTCTTC.

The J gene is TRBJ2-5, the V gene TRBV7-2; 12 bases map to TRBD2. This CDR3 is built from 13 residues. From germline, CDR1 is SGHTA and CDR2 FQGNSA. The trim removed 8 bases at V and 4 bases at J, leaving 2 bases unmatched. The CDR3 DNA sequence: TGTGCCAGCTTACTAGCGGGGGGAGAGACCCAGTACTTC. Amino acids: CASLLAGGETQYF.

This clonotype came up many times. CDR3 bases: TGCAGTGCCCTGGTAGGGCGGGCAGATACGCAGTATTTT. Its protein product is CSALVGRADTQYF. This chain connects TRBV20-1 to TRBJ2-3; D possibly corresponds to TRBD2 (5 bases). Germline CDR1 and CDR2: DFQATT and SNEGSKA (reference sequence). CDR3 length: 13 amino acids. V dropped 6 bases and J dropped 4 bases, with 14 bases sitting between them.

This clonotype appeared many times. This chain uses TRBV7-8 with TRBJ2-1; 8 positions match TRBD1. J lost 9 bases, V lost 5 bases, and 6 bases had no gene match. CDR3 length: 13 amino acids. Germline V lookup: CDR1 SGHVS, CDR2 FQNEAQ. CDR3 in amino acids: CASSQTGASEQFF. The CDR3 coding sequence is TGTGCCAGCAGCCAGACAGGGGCCAGTGAGCAGTTCTTC. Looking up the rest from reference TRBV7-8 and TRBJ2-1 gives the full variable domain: GAGVSQSPRYKVAKRGQDVALRCDPISGHVSLFWYQQALGQGPEFLTYFQNEAQLDKSGLPSDRFFAERPEGSVSTLKIQRTQQEDSAVYLCASSQTGASEQFFGPGTRLTVL.

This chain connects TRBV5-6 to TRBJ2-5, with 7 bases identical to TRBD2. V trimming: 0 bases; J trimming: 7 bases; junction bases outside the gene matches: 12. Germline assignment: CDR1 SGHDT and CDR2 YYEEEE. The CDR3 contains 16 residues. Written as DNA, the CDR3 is TGTGCCAGCAGCTTGGGGCTAGCGGAACCGGGGGGGACCCAGTACTTC. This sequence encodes CASSLGLAEPGGTQYF.

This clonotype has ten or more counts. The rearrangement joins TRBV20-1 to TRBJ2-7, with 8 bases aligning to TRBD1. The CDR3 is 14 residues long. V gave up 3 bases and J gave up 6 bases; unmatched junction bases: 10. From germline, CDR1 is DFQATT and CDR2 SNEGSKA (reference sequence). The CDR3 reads CSARGQAVKGEQYV. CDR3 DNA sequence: TGCAGTGCTAGGGGACAGGCGGTGAAGGGCGAGCAGTACGTC.

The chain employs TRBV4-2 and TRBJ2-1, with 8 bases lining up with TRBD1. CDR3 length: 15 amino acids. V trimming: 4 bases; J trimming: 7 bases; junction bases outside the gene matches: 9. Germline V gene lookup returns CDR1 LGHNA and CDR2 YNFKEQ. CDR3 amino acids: CASSPRQGFKNEQFF. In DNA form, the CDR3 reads TGTGCCAGCAGCCCGAGACAGGGGTTCAAGAATGAGCAGTTCTTC.

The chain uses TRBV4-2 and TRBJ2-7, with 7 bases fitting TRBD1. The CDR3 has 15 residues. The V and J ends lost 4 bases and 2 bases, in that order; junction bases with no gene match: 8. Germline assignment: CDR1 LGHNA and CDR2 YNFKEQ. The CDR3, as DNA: TGTGCCAGCAGCCCCCGCAGGGGGTCGACCTACGAGCAGTACTTC. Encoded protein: CASSPRRGSTYEQYF.

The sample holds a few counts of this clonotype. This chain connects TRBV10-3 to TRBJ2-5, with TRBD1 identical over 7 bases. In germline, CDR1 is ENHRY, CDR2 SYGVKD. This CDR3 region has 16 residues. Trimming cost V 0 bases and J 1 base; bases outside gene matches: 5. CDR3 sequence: CAISESLGQSQETQYF. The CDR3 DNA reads TGTGCCATCAGTGAGTCGCTGGGACAGAGCCAAGAGACCCAGTACTTC.

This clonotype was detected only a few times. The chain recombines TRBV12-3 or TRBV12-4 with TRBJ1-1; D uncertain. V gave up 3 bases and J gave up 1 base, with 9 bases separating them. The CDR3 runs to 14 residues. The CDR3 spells CASSFGHGNTEAFF. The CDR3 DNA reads TGTGCCAGCAGTTTCGGTCACGGGAACACTGAAGCTTTCTTT.

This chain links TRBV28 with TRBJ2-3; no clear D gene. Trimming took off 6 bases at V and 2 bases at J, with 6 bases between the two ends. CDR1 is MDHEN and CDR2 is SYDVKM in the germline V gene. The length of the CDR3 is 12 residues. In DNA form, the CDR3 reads TGTGCCAGCAGATTACCCACAGATACGCAGTATTTT. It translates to CASRLPTDTQYF.

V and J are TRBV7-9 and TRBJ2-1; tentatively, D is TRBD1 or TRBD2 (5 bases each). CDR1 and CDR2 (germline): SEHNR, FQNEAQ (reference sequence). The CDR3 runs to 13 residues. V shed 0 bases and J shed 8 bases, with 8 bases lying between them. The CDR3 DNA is TGTGCCAGCAGCTTAGCCGGGACGCATGAGCAGTTCTTC. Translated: CASSLAGTHEQFF.

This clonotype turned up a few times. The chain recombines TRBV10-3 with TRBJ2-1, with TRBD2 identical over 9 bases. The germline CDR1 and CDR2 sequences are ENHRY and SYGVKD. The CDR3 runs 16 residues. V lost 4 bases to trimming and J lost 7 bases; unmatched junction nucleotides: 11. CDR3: CAISVGPAGGKNEQFF. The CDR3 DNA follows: TGTGCCATCAGTGTAGGTCCAGCGGGGGGAAAGAATGAGCAGTTCTTC.

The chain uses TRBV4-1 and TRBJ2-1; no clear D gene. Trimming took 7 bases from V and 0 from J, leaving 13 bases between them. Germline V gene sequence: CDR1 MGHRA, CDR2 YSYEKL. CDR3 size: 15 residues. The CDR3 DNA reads TGCGCCAGCACCCCAGGCGGATTCTCCTACAATGAGCAGTTCTTC. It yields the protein CASTPGGFSYNEQFF.

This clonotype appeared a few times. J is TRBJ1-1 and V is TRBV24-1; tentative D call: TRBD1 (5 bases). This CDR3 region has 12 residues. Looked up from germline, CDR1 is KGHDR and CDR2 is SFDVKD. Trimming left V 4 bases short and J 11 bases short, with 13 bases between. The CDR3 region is CATSDSRGAAFF. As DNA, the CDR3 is TGTGCCACCAGTGACTCGAGGGGAGCTGCTTTCTTT.

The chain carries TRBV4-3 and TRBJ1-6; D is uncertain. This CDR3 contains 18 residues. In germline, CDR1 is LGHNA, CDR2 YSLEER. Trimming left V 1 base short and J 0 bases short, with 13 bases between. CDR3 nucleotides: TGCGCCAGCAGCCAAGTAGTGGGGTCGAGCTCCTATAATTCACCCCTCCACTTT. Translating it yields CASSQVVGSSSYNSPLHF.

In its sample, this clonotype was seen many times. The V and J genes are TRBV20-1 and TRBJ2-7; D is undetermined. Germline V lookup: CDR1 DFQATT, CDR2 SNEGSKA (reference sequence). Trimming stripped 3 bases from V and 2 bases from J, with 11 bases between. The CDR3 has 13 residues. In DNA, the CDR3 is TGCAGTGCTAGGCTGGGCCATGCCTACGAGCAGTACTTC. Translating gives CSARLGHAYEQYF.

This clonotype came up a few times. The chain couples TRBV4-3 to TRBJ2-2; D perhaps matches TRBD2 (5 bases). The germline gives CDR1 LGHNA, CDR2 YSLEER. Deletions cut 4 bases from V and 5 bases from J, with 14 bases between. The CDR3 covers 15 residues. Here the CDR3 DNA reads TGCGCCAGCAGCCGGCAGACTATGGGGACCGGGGAGCTGTTTTTT. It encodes CASSRQTMGTGELFF.

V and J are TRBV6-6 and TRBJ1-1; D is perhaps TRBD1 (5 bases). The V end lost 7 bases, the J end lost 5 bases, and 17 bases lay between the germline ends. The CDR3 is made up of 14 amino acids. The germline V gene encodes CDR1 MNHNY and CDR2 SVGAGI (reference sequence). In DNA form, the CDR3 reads TGTGCCAGCAATAGGGCGGGGGTCGAAACTGAAGCTTTCTTT. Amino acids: CASNRAGVETEAFF.

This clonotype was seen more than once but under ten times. The CDR3 sequence is CASSPNGGTEAFF. The CDR3, as DNA: TGTGCCAGCTCACCTAATGGTGGCACTGAAGCTTTCTTT. The chain uses TRBV18 and TRBJ1-1; D unclear. The CDR3 is 13 amino acids. V was cut by 3 bases and J by 4 bases, with 9 bases left in between. The V gene's germline CDR1 is KGHSH and CDR2 LQKENI.

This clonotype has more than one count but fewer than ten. The CDR3, as DNA: TGCGCCAGCAGCTTGGCGGGGACGAGTAATGAAAAACTGTTTTTT. Residues: CASSLAGTSNEKLFF. This chain links TRBV5-1 with TRBJ1-4, with D maybe TRBD1 (5 bases). Looked up from germline, CDR1 is SGHRS and CDR2 is YFSETQ. With 0 bases removed from V and 4 bases from J, the gap between germline ends came to 10 bases. The CDR3 covers 15 residues.